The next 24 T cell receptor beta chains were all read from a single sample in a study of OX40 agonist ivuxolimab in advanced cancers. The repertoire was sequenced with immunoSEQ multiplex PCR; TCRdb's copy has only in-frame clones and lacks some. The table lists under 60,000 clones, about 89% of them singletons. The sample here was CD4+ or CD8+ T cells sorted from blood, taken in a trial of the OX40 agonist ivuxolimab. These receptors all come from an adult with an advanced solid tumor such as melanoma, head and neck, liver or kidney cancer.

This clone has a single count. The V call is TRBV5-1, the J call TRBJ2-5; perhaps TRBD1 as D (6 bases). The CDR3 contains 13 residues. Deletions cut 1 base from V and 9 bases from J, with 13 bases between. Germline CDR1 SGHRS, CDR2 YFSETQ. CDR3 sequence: CASSLFPWTAQYF. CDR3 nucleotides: TGCGCCAGCAGCTTGTTTCCTTGGACAGCCCAGTACTTC.

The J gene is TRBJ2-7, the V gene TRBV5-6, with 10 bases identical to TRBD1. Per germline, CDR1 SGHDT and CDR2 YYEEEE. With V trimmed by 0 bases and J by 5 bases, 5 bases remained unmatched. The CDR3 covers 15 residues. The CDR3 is CASSLGPGQGDEQYF. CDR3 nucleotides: TGTGCCAGCAGCTTGGGACCCGGACAGGGGGACGAGCAGTACTTC.

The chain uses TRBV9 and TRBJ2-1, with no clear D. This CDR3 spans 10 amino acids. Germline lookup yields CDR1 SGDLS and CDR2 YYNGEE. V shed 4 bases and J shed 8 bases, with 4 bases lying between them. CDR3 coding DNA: TGTGCCAGCAGCTCCGATGAGCAGTTCTTC. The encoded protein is CASSSDEQFF.

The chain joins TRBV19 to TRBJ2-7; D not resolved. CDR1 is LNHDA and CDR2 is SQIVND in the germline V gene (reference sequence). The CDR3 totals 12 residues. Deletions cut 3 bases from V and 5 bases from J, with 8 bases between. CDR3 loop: CASSMPGNEQYF. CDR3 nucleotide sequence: TGTGCCAGTAGTATGCCTGGGAACGAGCAGTACTTC.

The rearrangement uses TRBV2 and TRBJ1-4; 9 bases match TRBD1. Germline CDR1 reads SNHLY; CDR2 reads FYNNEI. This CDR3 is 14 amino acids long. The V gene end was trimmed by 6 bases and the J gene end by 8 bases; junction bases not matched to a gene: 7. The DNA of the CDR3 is TGTGCCAGCAGGAGTAGGACAGGGGTAGAAAAACTGTTTTTT. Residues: CASRSRTGVEKLFF.

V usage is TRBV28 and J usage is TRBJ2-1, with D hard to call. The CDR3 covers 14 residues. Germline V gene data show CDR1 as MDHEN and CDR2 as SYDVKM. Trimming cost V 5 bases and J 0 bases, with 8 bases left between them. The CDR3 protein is CASSDPSSYNEQFF. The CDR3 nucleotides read TGTGCCAGCAGTGACCCTTCCTCCTACAATGAGCAGTTCTTC.

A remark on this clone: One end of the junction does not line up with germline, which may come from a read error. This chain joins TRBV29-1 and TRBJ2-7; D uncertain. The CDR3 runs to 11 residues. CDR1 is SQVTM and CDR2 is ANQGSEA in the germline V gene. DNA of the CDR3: TGCAGCGGTATCTCCTCCTCCGAGCAGTACTTC. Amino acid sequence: CSGISSSEQYF.

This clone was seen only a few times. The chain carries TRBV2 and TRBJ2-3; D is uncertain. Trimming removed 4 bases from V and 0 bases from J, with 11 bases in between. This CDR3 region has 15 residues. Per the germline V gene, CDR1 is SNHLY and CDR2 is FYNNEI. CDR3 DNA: TGTGCCAGCAGTGTTTCACAGCTAAGCACAGATACGCAGTATTTT. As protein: CASSVSQLSTDTQYF.

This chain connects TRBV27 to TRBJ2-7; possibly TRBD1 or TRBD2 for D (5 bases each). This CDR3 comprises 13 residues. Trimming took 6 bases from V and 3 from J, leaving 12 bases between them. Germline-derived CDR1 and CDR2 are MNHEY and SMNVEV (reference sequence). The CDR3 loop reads CASSSGRSYEQYF. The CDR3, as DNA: TGTGCCAGCAGCTCGGGACGGAGCTACGAGCAGTACTTC.

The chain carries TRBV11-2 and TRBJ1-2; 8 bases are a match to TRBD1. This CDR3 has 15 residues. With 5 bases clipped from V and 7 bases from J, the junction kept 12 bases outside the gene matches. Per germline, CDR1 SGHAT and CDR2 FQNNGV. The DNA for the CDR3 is TGTGCCAGCAGCCCAACCCAGGGGGCGGTTCTTGGCTACACCTTC. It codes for CASSPTQGAVLGYTF.

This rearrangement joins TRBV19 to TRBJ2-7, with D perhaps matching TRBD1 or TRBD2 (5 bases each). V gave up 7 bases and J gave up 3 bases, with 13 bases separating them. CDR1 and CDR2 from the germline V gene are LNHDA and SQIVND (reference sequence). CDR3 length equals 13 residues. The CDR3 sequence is CASKGDGLYEQYF. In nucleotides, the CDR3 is TGTGCCAGTAAAGGGGACGGCCTCTACGAGCAGTACTTC.

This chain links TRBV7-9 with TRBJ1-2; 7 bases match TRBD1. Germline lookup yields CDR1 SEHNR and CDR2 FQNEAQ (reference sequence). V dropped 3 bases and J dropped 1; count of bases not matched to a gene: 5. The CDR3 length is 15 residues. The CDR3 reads CASSLGTANNYGYTF. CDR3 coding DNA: TGTGCCAGCAGCTTGGGGACAGCAAATAACTATGGCTACACCTTC. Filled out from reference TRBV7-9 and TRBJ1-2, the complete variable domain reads DTGVSQNPRHKITKRGQNVTFRCDPISEHNRLYWYRQTLGQGPEFLTYFQNEAQLEKSRLLSDRFSAERPKGSFSTLEIQRTEQGDSAMYLCASSLGTANNYGYTFGSGTRLTVV.

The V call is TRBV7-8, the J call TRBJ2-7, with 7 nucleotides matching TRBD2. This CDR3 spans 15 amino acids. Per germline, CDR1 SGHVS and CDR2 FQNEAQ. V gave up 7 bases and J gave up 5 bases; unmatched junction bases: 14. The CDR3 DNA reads TGTGCCAGCACCCCGGGGCTAGCGGTCGTCAACGAGCAGTACTTC. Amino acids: CASTPGLAVVNEQYF.

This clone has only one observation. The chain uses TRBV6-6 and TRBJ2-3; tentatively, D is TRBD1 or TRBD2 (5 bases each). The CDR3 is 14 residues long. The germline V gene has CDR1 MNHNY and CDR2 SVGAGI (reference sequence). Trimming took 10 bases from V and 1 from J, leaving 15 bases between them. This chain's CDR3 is CATDDGGGTDTQYF. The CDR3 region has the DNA TGTGCCACCGACGATGGGGGAGGCACAGATACGCAGTATTTT.

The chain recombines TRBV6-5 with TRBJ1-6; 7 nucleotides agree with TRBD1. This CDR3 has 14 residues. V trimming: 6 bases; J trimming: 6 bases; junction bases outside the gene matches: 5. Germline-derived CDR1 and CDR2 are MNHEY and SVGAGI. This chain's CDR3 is CASSTTGFNSPLHF. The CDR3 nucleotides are TGTGCCAGCAGCACGACAGGGTTTAATTCACCCCTCCACTTT.

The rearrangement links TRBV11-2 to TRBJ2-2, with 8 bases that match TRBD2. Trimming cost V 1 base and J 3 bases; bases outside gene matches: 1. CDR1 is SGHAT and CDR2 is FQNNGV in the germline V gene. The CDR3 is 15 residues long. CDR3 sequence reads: CASSLVLADTGELFF. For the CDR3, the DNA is TGTGCCAGCAGCTTAGTACTAGCGGACACCGGGGAGCTGTTTTTT.

The CDR3 bases are TGTGCCAGCAGCCGCCGGCGTGCGGGGGGGAATGAGCAGTTCTTC. Its translation is CASSRRRAGGNEQFF. This rearrangement joins TRBV7-4 to TRBJ2-1; 9 bases align to TRBD2. Germline V gene sequence: CDR1 SGHVT, CDR2 SQSDAQ. J lost 7 bases, V lost 5 bases, and 9 bases had no gene match. This CDR3 spans 15 amino acids.

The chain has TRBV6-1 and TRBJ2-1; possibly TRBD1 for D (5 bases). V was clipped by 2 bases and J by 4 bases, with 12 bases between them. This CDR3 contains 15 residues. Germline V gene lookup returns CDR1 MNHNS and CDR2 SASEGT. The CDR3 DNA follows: TGTGCCAGCAGTGAATGGTCAGGGTCTTACAATGAGCAGTTCTTC. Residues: CASSEWSGSYNEQFF.

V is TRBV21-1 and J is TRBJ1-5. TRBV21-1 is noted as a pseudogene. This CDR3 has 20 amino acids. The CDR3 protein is CASSKDTCSPGVETHQPRHF. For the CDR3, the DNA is TGTGCCAGCAGCAAGGATACATGTTCACCAGGAGTCGAAACGCATCAGCCCCGGCATTTT.

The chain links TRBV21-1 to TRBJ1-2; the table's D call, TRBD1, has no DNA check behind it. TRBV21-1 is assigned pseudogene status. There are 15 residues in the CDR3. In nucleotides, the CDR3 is TGTGCCAGCAGTCCCTCTCACATTTTAAACTATGGCTACACCTTC. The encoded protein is CASSPSHILNYGYTF.

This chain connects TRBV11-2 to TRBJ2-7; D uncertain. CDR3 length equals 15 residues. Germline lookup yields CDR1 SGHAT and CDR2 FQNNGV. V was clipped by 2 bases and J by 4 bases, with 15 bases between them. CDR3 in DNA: TGTGCCAGCAGCTTATCGCAGATAAGGCCATACGAGCAGTACTTC. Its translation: CASSLSQIRPYEQYF.

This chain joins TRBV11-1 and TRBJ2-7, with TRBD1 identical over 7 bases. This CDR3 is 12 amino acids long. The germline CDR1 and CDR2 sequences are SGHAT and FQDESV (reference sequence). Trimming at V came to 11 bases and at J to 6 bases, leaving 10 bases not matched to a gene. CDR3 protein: CASGLTGSEQYF. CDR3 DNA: TGTGCCTCGGGGTTGACAGGGTCCGAGCAGTACTTC.

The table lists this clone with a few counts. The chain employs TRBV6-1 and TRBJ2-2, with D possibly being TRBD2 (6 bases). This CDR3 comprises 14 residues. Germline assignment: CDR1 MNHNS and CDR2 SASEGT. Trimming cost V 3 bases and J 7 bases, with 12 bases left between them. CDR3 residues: CASSEEGLNGELFF. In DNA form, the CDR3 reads TGTGCCAGCAGTGAGGAGGGATTAAACGGGGAGCTGTTTTTT.

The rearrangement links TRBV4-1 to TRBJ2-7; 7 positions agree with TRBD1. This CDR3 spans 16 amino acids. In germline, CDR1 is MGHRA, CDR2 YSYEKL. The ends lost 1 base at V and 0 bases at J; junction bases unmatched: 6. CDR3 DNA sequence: TGCGCCAGCAGCCAAGTCGCACAGGGGCTCTCCTACGAGCAGTACTTC. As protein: CASSQVAQGLSYEQYF.